These 16 T cell receptor beta chains were sequenced from one sample in a study of human T cells and chemical hapten exposure. TCRdb called the RACE reads again in MiXCR, with one record for every CDR3 protein. The table shows around 200,000 distinct CDR3 sequences, with just under 30% occurring only once. The time point was: pre-sensitization, week 0. Treatment here: therapeutic diphenylcyclopropenone sensitization with weekly scalp DPC. Sample: whole blood, taken in connection with sensitization to the hapten diphenylcyclopropenone (DPC). The receptors originated from a woman between 25 and 40 years old with alopecia areata. Some clones in this sample may be carry-over from other donors' samples.

This clonotype was detected only a few times. The V and J genes are TRBV27 and TRBJ1-6, with D hard to call. V lost 3 bases and J 7 bases, leaving 10 bases between the germline ends. Per germline, CDR1 MNHEY and CDR2 SMNVEV (reference sequence). The CDR3 totals 14 residues. CDR3 sequence: CASSFPADNSPLHF. The CDR3 DNA sequence: TGTGCCAGCAGTTTCCCTGCCGACAATTCACCCCTCCACTTT.

Only a few counts were recorded for this clonotype. The V call is TRBV4-2, the J call TRBJ2-7, with D unresolved. The germline V gene has CDR1 LGHNA and CDR2 YNFKEQ. The CDR3 has 15 residues. The V gene lost 0 bases and the J gene lost 0 bases, with 9 bases spanning the gap. Here the CDR3 reads CASSQDALSSYEQYF. The CDR3 coding sequence is TGTGCCAGCAGCCAAGATGCCCTTAGCTCCTACGAGCAGTACTTC.

This clonotype was counted a few times. The chain carries TRBV14 and TRBJ2-3; no clear D gene. Trimming removed 3 bases from V and 1 base from J, with 23 bases in between. CDR3 length equals 19 residues. Germline V gene data show CDR1 as SGHDN and CDR2 as FVKESK. For the CDR3, the DNA is TGTGCCAGCAGCCACGCCCCCGGAATCGGCGGACGGGGCACAGATACGCAGTATTTT. Translating it yields CASSHAPGIGGRGTDTQYF.

The V gene is TRBV19, the J gene TRBJ2-7, with 8 bases lining up with TRBD1. V lost 5 bases, J lost 0 bases, and 3 bases stayed unmatched. The CDR3 consists of 14 residues. Germline V gene sequence: CDR1 LNHDA, CDR2 SQIVND (reference sequence). The CDR3 is CASSWQGASYEQYF. The CDR3 bases are TGTGCCAGTAGTTGGCAGGGGGCCTCCTACGAGCAGTACTTC. The full variable domain, completed using reference TRBV19 and TRBJ2-7, is DGGITQSPKYLFRKEGQNVTLSCEQNLNHDAMYWYRQDPGQGLRLIYYSQIVNDFQKGDIAEGYSVSREKKESFPLTVTSAQKNPTAFYLCASSWQGASYEQYFGPGTRLTVT.

This clonotype was recorded a few times. The chain employs TRBV10-3 and TRBJ1-6; D call uncertain. Germline V gene lookup returns CDR1 ENHRY and CDR2 SYGVKD. The CDR3 is 15 amino acids. V was shortened by 6 bases and J by 7 bases, with 16 bases between the two germline ends. The CDR3 region is CAIRKEGGSNSPLHF. CDR3 DNA sequence: TGTGCCATCAGGAAGGAGGGAGGGTCCAATTCACCCCTCCACTTT.

This clonotype showed up just a few times. The chain links TRBV28 to TRBJ1-4; the D is unclear. The germline V and J ends were trimmed by 3 bases and 0 bases, with 5 bases remaining between them. Germline V gene sequence: CDR1 MDHEN, CDR2 SYDVKM. The CDR3 runs 14 residues. The CDR3 is CASSFVATNEKLFF. CDR3 DNA: TGTGCCAGCAGTTTTGTCGCAACTAATGAAAAACTGTTTTTT.

This clonotype was detected a few times. The genes are TRBV5-1 and TRBJ2-5; 8 nucleotides align to TRBD2. CDR1 and CDR2 from the germline V gene are SGHRS and YFSETQ. Trimming took 2 bases from V and 5 from J; bases not matched to a gene: 5. There are 14 residues in the CDR3. CDR3 DNA sequence: TGCGCCAGCAGCTTTGGACTAGCTGGCGAGACCCAGTACTTC. Amino acids: CASSFGLAGETQYF.

This clonotype was detected a few times. The chain is built from TRBV20-1 and TRBJ1-1, with a possible D match to TRBD1 (5 bases). Germline-derived CDR1 and CDR2 are DFQATT and SNEGSKA (reference sequence). The germline V and J ends were trimmed by 5 bases and 5 bases, with 18 bases remaining between them. The CDR3 totals 14 residues. In nucleotides, the CDR3 is TGCAGTGCTTCTACCCCGGGGCGGTCAACTGAAGCTTTCTTT. Translating gives CSASTPGRSTEAFF.

This clonotype has a handful of counts. The gene calls are TRBV29-1 and TRBJ2-1; D gene unclear. Germline CDR1 and CDR2: SQVTM and ANQGSEA. The CDR3 is 13 residues long. Trimming stripped 7 bases from V and 0 bases from J, with 10 bases between. CDR3 loop: CSATKSSYNEQFF. The CDR3 DNA sequence: TGCAGCGCCACCAAGAGCTCCTACAATGAGCAGTTCTTC.

The chain joins TRBV28 to TRBJ1-2; TRBD1 is a possible D gene (6 bases). CDR3 length: 13 residues. Germline CDR1 and CDR2: MDHEN and SYDVKM. Trimming shortened V by 5 bases and J by 10 bases, and 17 bases separated the two germline ends. CDR3 in amino acids: CASSKPGHRDYTF. The CDR3 DNA is TGTGCCAGCAGTAAACCGGGACATCGGGACTACACCTTC.

The chain employs TRBV7-2 and TRBJ2-5; 12 positions agree with TRBD2. Germline V gene lookup returns CDR1 SGHTA and CDR2 FQGNSA. The CDR3 has 17 residues. With 5 bases clipped from V and 4 bases from J, the junction kept 11 bases outside the gene matches. CDR3 loop: CASSTRLAGDFVETQYF. The DNA of the CDR3 is TGTGCCAGCAGCACGCGACTAGCGGGGGACTTCGTAGAGACCCAGTACTTC.

This clonotype occurred once. The V call is TRBV2, the J call TRBJ2-3; tentatively, D is TRBD1 (5 bases). Trimming shortened V by 7 bases and J by 3 bases, and 8 bases separated the two germline ends. The CDR3 totals 12 residues. Germline V gene data show CDR1 as SNHLY and CDR2 as FYNNEI. The CDR3 region is CASNQGTDTQYF. Here the CDR3 DNA reads TGTGCCAGCAACCAGGGTACAGATACGCAGTATTTT. Full variable domain (remainder filled in from reference TRBV2 and TRBJ2-3): EPEVTQTPSHQVTQMGQEVILRCVPISNHLYFYWYRQILGQKVEFLVSFYNNEISEKSEIFDDQFSVERPDGSNFTLKIRSTKLEDSAMYFCASNQGTDTQYFGPGTRLTVL.

The chain has TRBV27 and TRBJ1-2, with 7 nucleotides matching TRBD1. CDR3 length: 17 residues. Germline V gene data show CDR1 as MNHEY and CDR2 as SMNVEV (reference sequence). V lost 1 base to trimming and J lost 8 bases; unmatched junction nucleotides: 16. The CDR3 region has the DNA TGTGCCAGCAGTTTATTTTCCCCGGCCGGGACAGCAATCGGCTACACCTTC. This gives the protein CASSLFSPAGTAIGYTF.

The table lists this clonotype with many counts. The V call is TRBV25-1, the J call TRBJ1-2; D not certain. CDR3 length: 11 amino acids. Trimming stripped 2 bases from V and 5 bases from J, with 3 bases between. The germline gives CDR1 MGHDK, CDR2 SYGVNS. This chain's CDR3 is CASSELYGYTF. The DNA of the CDR3 is TGTGCCAGCAGTGAACTATATGGCTACACCTTC.

This clonotype was counted only a few times. The chain couples TRBV20-1 to TRBJ2-6; 7 nucleotides line up with TRBD2. Germline CDR1 and CDR2: DFQATT and SNEGSKA (reference sequence). With 0 bases clipped from V and 0 bases from J, the junction kept 5 bases outside the gene matches. CDR3 size: 17 residues. The CDR3 DNA sequence: TGCAGTGCTAGAGATCACGGGGGGATCTCTGGGGCCAACGTCCTGACTTTC. Its translation is CSARDHGGISGANVLTF.

In its sample, this clonotype was seen once. V usage is TRBV20-1 and J usage is TRBJ2-3; TRBD2 matches at 9 bases. After removal of 5 bases from V and 3 bases from J, the junction contained 3 bases not matched to a gene. The length of the CDR3 is 13 residues. Germline values: CDR1 DFQATT, CDR2 SNEGSKA (reference sequence). CDR3 DNA sequence: TGCAGTGCTTGGACTAGCGTGACAGATACGCAGTATTTT. Its protein product is CSAWTSVTDTQYF.